This paragraph covers one TCR beta chain sequence. What it binds is not known. TCRdb processed the 5' RACE reads anew with MiXCR; each CDR3 protein has one entry. This table holds some 600,000 distinct CDR3 sequences, 9% to 15% found once. This CDR3 has 13 amino acids. Germline assignment: CDR1 DFQATT and CDR2 SNEGSKA (reference sequence). This sample was taken from a study of T cells after yellow fever vaccination. Study outcomes and limitations: Reappearance after the booster was seen for most primary-vaccination clones, at roughly 96% CD4 and around 88% CD8. Although most clonotypes did not, a small share appeared in both CD4 and CD8 compartments. By day 5 rather than day 15, the secondary response had peaked, though it was weaker.

Here the sequenced sample was PBMCs, taken on the day of the yellow fever booster vaccination. V gene TRBV20-1 combines with J gene TRBJ2-3; D is tentatively TRBD1 or TRBD2 (5 bases each). The TCR comes from a young man who received the YFV17D yellow fever vaccine. CDR3 sequence (DNA): TGCAGCGTAATGAGGGGTGGCACAGATACGCAGTATTTT. Protein product: CSVMRGGTDTQYF.